This T cell receptor (beta chain) was sequenced for a study of blood T cell repertoires in COVID-19. The table lists this clone with a count of one. Original analysis: Scientists estimated how many nucleated cells there were by amplifying reference gene primers. Clones were sequenced by immunoSEQ multiplex PCR, and TCRdb holds only the in-frame ones, with some missing. Clone size and the V and J calls come from that table; the DNA yielded D and trimming. The table includes more than 13,000 clones, around 84% detected once. The clonotype was recovered from a man over 45 with active COVID-19. The sequenced sample was peripheral blood.

As DNA, the CDR3 is TGTGCCAGCAGTCACGGACAGGGGCTGGGTGAAGCTTTCTTT. Its translation is CASSHGQGLGEAFF. The V call is TRBV27, the J call TRBJ1-1; 9 nucleotides align to TRBD1. The J segment lost 7 bases and the V segment lost 5 bases, leaving 8 bases of the junction unmatched. Looked up from germline, CDR1 is MNHEY and CDR2 is SMNVEV (reference sequence). This CDR3 region has 14 residues.